This T cell receptor beta chain comes out of a study of CD4 T cells in relation to SARS-CoV-2 and coronaviruses. Background on the study: After less than eleven days of antigen culture, PBMC TCR beta CDR3s were sequenced.

CD4+ T cells from unexposed donors were obtained before the COVID-19 pandemic (2011-2018). The cells were cultured for about ten days before CD4+ T cells were isolated. Note on this clone: The antigen is not known.

Germline lookup yields CDR1 DFQATT and CDR2 SNEGSKA (reference sequence). The CDR3 is 10 amino acids. V lost 6 bases, J lost 5 bases, and 5 bases lay in between. Some clones are missing from TCRdb's copy, which holds only in-frame ones; the method was immunoSEQ multiplex PCR. In the table there are roughly 19,000 clones, 60% to 85% of which are singletons. The TCR sequence derives from a human donor in good health. The sequenced sample consisted of CD4+ T cells from PBMCs, cultured in vitro. J is TRBJ2-1 and V is TRBV20-1; no reliable D call. The CDR3 sequence is CSAHNNEQFF. In DNA form, the CDR3 reads TGCAGTGCCCACAACAATGAGCAGTTCTTC.